One sample yielded the 30 T cell receptor beta chains listed below, sequenced in a study of response to subunit inactivated influenza vaccine. TCRdb processed the RT-PCR reads anew with MiXCR; each CDR3 protein has one entry. The data show more than 550,000 distinct CDR3 sequences, with approximately 10% seen just once and approximately 11% held by the top ten. These data also formed part of another study, on T cells expressing NK-cell markers. From that second work: The authors generated TCR beta cDNA through 5'RACE template switching with UMIs.

This specimen was PBMCs from blood, taken on the day of vaccination. The receptors here all came from a man aged 50 or older who received an inactivated influenza vaccine.

The J gene is TRBJ2-7, the V gene TRBV2; 9 nucleotides align to TRBD1. Germline loops: CDR1 SNHLY, CDR2 FYNNEI. Losses at the gene ends were 8 bases for V and 6 bases for J; bases not matched to a gene: 17. The CDR3 has 16 residues. The CDR3 here is CASGYSGTGIRGEQYF. The CDR3 bases are TGTGCCAGCGGTTACTCCGGGACAGGGATAAGGGGCGAGCAGTACTTC. Full variable domain (outside the CDR3, taken from reference TRBV2 and TRBJ2-7): EPEVTQTPSHQVTQMGQEVILRCVPISNHLYFYWYRQILGQKVEFLVSFYNNEISEKSEIFDDQFSVERPDGSNFTLKIRSTKLEDSAMYFCASGYSGTGIRGEQYFGPGTRLTVT.

This clonotype came up a few times. This chain uses TRBV9 with TRBJ2-1; D unclear. Trimming took 0 bases from V and 3 from J, leaving 4 bases between them. The germline CDR1 and CDR2 sequences are SGDLS and YYNGEE. The CDR3 is made up of 13 amino acids. The CDR3 loop reads CASSVDIYNEQFF. CDR3 DNA sequence: TGTGCCAGCAGCGTAGACATCTACAATGAGCAGTTCTTC.

The CDR3 DNA follows: TGTGCCAGCAGGTACAGACAGGGTCTGAACACTGAAGCTTTCTTT. It specifies CASRYRQGLNTEAFF. The chain links TRBV6-5 to TRBJ1-1, with 7 bases aligning to TRBD1. Germline CDR1 is MNHEY and CDR2 is SVGAGI. This CDR3 is 15 amino acids long. J was trimmed by 0 bases and V by 6 bases; bases with no gene match: 7.

There are a few counts of this clonotype. CDR3 residues: CATTSGYGYTF. The CDR3 nucleotides read TGTGCCACCACTTCAGGGTATGGCTACACCTTC. The chain has TRBV12-3 or TRBV12-4 and TRBJ1-2; D is perhaps TRBD1 (5 bases). V was cut by 10 bases and J by 5 bases, with 11 bases left in between. The CDR3 consists of 11 residues.

The chain is built from TRBV9 and TRBJ2-2; possible D gene TRBD2, 5 bases. The germline CDR1 and CDR2 sequences are SGDLS and YYNGEE. Trimming took off 0 bases at V and 8 bases at J, with 8 bases between the two ends. The CDR3 sequence is 13 residues long. The CDR3 here is CASSVASSGELFF. CDR3 nucleotide sequence: TGTGCCAGCAGCGTAGCTAGCAGTGGGGAGCTGTTTTTT. The entire variable domain, with the rest obtained from reference TRBV9 and TRBJ2-2, is as follows: DSGVTQTPKHLITATGQRVTLRCSPRSGDLSVYWYQQSLDQGLQFLIQYYNGEERAKGNILERFSAQQFPDLHSELNLSSLELGDSALYFCASSVASSGELFFGEGSRLTVL.

This clonotype was counted only a few times. The J gene is TRBJ2-7, the V gene TRBV29-1; maybe TRBD1 (7 bases). CDR3 length: 14 residues. Germline V lookup: CDR1 SQVTM, CDR2 ANQGSEA. The ends were cut back, 7 bases at V and 2 bases at J, with 18 bases in the middle. CDR3 region: CSAIDRDLPYEQYF. In DNA, the CDR3 is TGCAGCGCCATCGACAGGGACTTGCCCTACGAGCAGTACTTC.

This clonotype has at least ten counts. The chain employs TRBV5-1 and TRBJ2-5; possibly TRBD1 for D (5 bases). Trimming took off 0 bases at V and 1 base at J, with 7 bases between the two ends. This CDR3 contains 14 residues. Germline loops: CDR1 SGHRS, CDR2 YFSETQ. CDR3 sequence reads: CASSLGQTQETQYF. The CDR3 region has the DNA TGCGCCAGCAGCTTGGGACAGACCCAAGAGACCCAGTACTTC.

The chain couples TRBV7-8 to TRBJ2-1; D gene unclear. There are 15 residues in the CDR3. The germline gives CDR1 SGHVS, CDR2 FQNEAQ. V gave up 1 base and J gave up 4 bases, with 11 bases separating them. The chain's CDR3 is CASSLVRVPYNEQFF. DNA of the CDR3: TGTGCCAGCAGCTTAGTTAGGGTCCCATACAATGAGCAGTTCTTC.

This clonotype showed up many times. The chain joins TRBV5-6 to TRBJ1-2; D is perhaps TRBD1 (5 bases). Germline CDR1 SGHDT, CDR2 YYEEEE. The CDR3 sequence is 12 residues long. V was shortened by 2 bases and J by 4 bases, with 6 bases between the two germline ends. DNA for the CDR3: TGTGCCAGCAGCTTACAGGTCTATGGCTACACCTTC. Amino acid sequence: CASSLQVYGYTF.

The chain employs TRBV7-2 and TRBJ2-3; the match to TRBD2 covers 10 bases. This CDR3 is built from 14 residues. The V gene's germline CDR1 is SGHTA and CDR2 FQGNSA. The V and J ends lost 5 bases and 10 bases, in that order; junction bases with no gene match: 9. CDR3 bases: TGTGCCAGCAGCAGTCTAGCGGGAGTATCTTCGCAGTATTTT. Amino acid sequence: CASSSLAGVSSQYF.

This chain uses TRBV28 with TRBJ2-7; D might be TRBD1 (6 bases). Per the germline V gene, CDR1 is MDHEN and CDR2 is SYDVKM. The CDR3 is 15 amino acids. The V gene lost 7 bases and the J gene lost 0 bases, with 16 bases spanning the gap. The CDR3 nucleotides read TGTGCCAGCAACCCCGACAGGCAACCCTCCTACGAGCAGTACTTC. Translating it yields CASNPDRQPSYEQYF. Full variable domain (missing parts from reference TRBV28 and TRBJ2-7): DVKVTQSSRYLVKRTGEKVFLECVQDMDHENMFWYRQDPGLGLRLIYFSYDVKMKEKGDIPEGYSVSREKKERFSLILESASTNQTSMYLCASNPDRQPSYEQYFGPGTRLTVT.

V and J are TRBV4-1 and TRBJ2-3; 10 bases are a match to TRBD1. The CDR3 spans 15 residues. The junction had 3 bases not matched to a gene; V was cut back by 0 bases and J by 6 bases. Per the germline V gene, CDR1 is MGHRA and CDR2 is YSYEKL. Here the CDR3 reads CASSQDVDRGDTQYF. The CDR3 bases are TGCGCCAGCAGCCAAGATGTGGACAGGGGGGATACGCAGTATTTT.

The chain is built from TRBV12-3 or TRBV12-4 and TRBJ2-1; 7 positions agree with TRBD2. Trimming cost V 9 bases and J 3 bases; bases outside gene matches: 14. The CDR3 consists of 16 residues. DNA for the CDR3: TGTGCCAGTGGTTTAGGGCGCGGGAGAATCTACAATGAGCAGTTCTTC. Protein: CASGLGRGRIYNEQFF.

The chain combines TRBV5-1 with TRBJ1-1, with TRBD1 identical over 11 bases. V trimming: 4 bases; J trimming: 5 bases; junction bases outside the gene matches: 10. Germline loops: CDR1 SGHRS, CDR2 YFSETQ. The CDR3 is 16 amino acids. This CDR3 reads CASSDGTGGGRTEAFF. The CDR3 DNA follows: TGCGCCAGCAGCGACGGGACAGGGGGTGGTAGGACTGAAGCTTTCTTT. The whole variable domain, filled in from reference TRBV5-1 and TRBJ1-1, reads KAGVTQTPRYLIKTRGQQVTLSCSPISGHRSVSWYQQTPGQGLQFLFEYFSETQRNKGNFPGRFSGRQFSNSRSEMNVSTLELGDSALYLCASSDGTGGGRTEAFFGQGTRLTVV.

The V gene is TRBV29-1, the J gene TRBJ2-7, with D perhaps matching TRBD2 (6 bases). Between the trimmed V and J ends, which lost 4 bases and 1 base, there was a span of 14 bases. Germline loops: CDR1 SQVTM, CDR2 ANQGSEA. This CDR3 has 14 residues. The CDR3 loop is CSVVAQGGSYEQYF. CDR3 DNA sequence: TGCAGCGTTGTCGCGCAGGGAGGATCCTACGAGCAGTACTTC.

This clonotype was seen a few times. The chain is built from TRBV29-1 and TRBJ2-7, with 8 bases that match TRBD1. Germline V gene data show CDR1 as SQVTM and CDR2 as ANQGSEA. This CDR3 comprises 15 residues. The J segment lost 2 bases and the V segment lost 0 bases, leaving 6 bases of the junction unmatched. CDR3 loop: CSVEDLGQGTYEQYF. DNA for the CDR3: TGCAGCGTTGAAGACTTAGGACAGGGAACCTACGAGCAGTACTTC.

The chain has TRBV7-3 and TRBJ2-5; D gene ambiguous. Germline CDR1 and CDR2: SGHTA and FQGTGA. The ends were cut back, 5 bases at V and 1 base at J, with 8 bases in the middle. This CDR3 is built from 13 residues. The CDR3 bases are TGTGCCAGCAGCCGGAGCGCCCAAGAGACCCAGTACTTC. It specifies CASSRSAQETQYF.

This sequence joins TRBV11-2 and TRBJ2-5, with D maybe TRBD1 (5 bases). V lost 0 bases, J lost 2 bases, and 16 bases lay in between. This CDR3 has 17 residues. From germline, CDR1 is SGHAT and CDR2 FQNNGV. Written as DNA, the CDR3 is TGTGCCAGCAGCTTAGATCCCGCAGGGTGGGGACAAGAGACCCAGTACTTC. Amino acid sequence: CASSLDPAGWGQETQYF.

The chain employs TRBV20-1 and TRBJ2-3, with 7 bases that match TRBD2. The CDR3 runs to 13 residues. Unmatched junction bases numbered 3, after V lost 3 bases and J lost 3 bases. The germline V gene has CDR1 DFQATT and CDR2 SNEGSKA (reference sequence). The CDR3 loop reads CSASTGGTDTQYF. DNA of the CDR3: TGCAGTGCTAGTACGGGAGGAACAGATACGCAGTATTTT.

The genes are TRBV29-1 and TRBJ2-1; D may match TRBD1 or TRBD2 (5 bases each). The CDR3 length is 11 residues. Germline lookup yields CDR1 SQVTM and CDR2 ANQGSEA. With 7 bases removed from V and 4 bases from J, the gap between germline ends came to 8 bases. The CDR3 here is CSGGPYNEQFF. In nucleotides, the CDR3 is TGCAGCGGGGGACCATACAATGAGCAGTTCTTC.

The chain combines TRBV3-1 with TRBJ2-1; D gene ambiguous. The CDR3 covers 14 residues. The germline V and J ends were trimmed by 4 bases and 2 bases, with 9 bases remaining between them. Germline V CDR1 and CDR2: LGHDT, YNNKEL (reference sequence). CDR3 protein: CASSPRLTYNEQFF. In nucleotides, the CDR3 is TGTGCCAGCAGCCCCCGCCTAACCTACAATGAGCAGTTCTTC.

This clonotype was recorded a few times. The rearrangement uses TRBV6-2 or TRBV6-3 and TRBJ1-1; D unclear. The CDR3 is 14 amino acids. V shed 0 bases and J shed 2 bases, with 7 bases lying between them. Germline assignment: CDR1 MNHEY and CDR2 SVGEGT. The CDR3 reads CASSYSGYNTEAFF. Here the CDR3 DNA reads TGTGCCAGCAGTTACTCGGGTTACAACACTGAAGCTTTCTTT.

This clonotype occurred a few times. The rearrangement uses TRBV3-1 and TRBJ2-1; 11 bases map to TRBD2. V shed 1 base and J 10 bases; nucleotides not matched to a gene: 12. CDR3 length: 17 residues. CDR1 and CDR2 from the germline V gene are LGHDT and YNNKEL (reference sequence). As DNA, the CDR3 is TGTGCCAGCAGCCAAGGACACATTAGCGGGGGGGCGCGCGAGCAGTTCTTC. Translating it yields CASSQGHISGGAREQFF.

This clonotype was picked up a small number of times. The chain links TRBV12-3 or TRBV12-4 to TRBJ1-6; a weak D match, TRBD1 (6 bases). This CDR3 spans 14 amino acids. With 3 bases removed from V and 10 bases from J, the gap between germline ends came to 13 bases. The CDR3 spells CASSFEGVRSPLHF. The CDR3 DNA is TGTGCCAGCAGTTTTGAGGGGGTGAGGTCACCCCTCCACTTT.

This clonotype was counted only a few times. The J gene is TRBJ2-2, the V gene TRBV12-3 or TRBV12-4, with 7 bases fitting TRBD1. Trimming took 5 bases from V and 1 from J; bases not matched to a gene: 4. The CDR3 totals 15 residues. As DNA, the CDR3 is TGTGCCAGCAGTGGCAGGGACAGGAACACCGGGGAGCTGTTTTTT. Translation: CASSGRDRNTGELFF.

V and J are TRBV20-1 and TRBJ2-5; 11 bases are a match to TRBD2. The V segment lost 3 bases and the J segment 5 bases; nucleotides outside the gene matches: 8. Germline CDR1 and CDR2: DFQATT and SNEGSKA (reference sequence). The CDR3 extends over 15 amino acids. This CDR3 reads CSASLLAGVFETQYF. The CDR3 DNA reads TGCAGTGCTAGCTTACTAGCGGGAGTCTTTGAGACCCAGTACTTC.

This clonotype was seen at least ten times. The V gene is TRBV20-1, the J gene TRBJ2-7; unclear D gene. CDR3 size: 15 residues. The V gene lost 0 bases and the J gene lost 5 bases, with 17 bases spanning the gap. Germline lookup yields CDR1 DFQATT and CDR2 SNEGSKA (reference sequence). CDR3 loop: CSARDSNRPGNEQYF. The CDR3, as DNA: TGCAGTGCTAGAGATAGTAATCGCCCAGGCAACGAGCAGTACTTC.

In this sample, this clonotype turned up a few times. The chain links TRBV7-2 to TRBJ1-5, with 8 bases matching TRBD1. The CDR3 has 15 residues. Germline assignment: CDR1 SGHTA and CDR2 FQGNSA. V lost 2 bases and J lost 6; bases outside the gene matches: 6. CDR3 sequence (DNA): TGTGCCAGCAGCTTACAAACAGGGGGGGGTCAGCCCCAGCATTTT. This gives the protein CASSLQTGGGQPQHF.

The CDR3 sequence: CASSGNTGNEQFF. CDR3 sequence (DNA): TGTGCCAGCAGCGGAAACACAGGGAATGAGCAGTTCTTC. This chain links TRBV5-4 with TRBJ2-1; a possible D gene is TRBD1 (6 bases). There are 13 residues in the CDR3. CDR1 is SGHNT, CDR2 YYREEE, per germline (reference sequence). V lost 4 bases to trimming and J lost 7 bases, with 12 bases between them.

This clonotype occurred a few times. The chain carries TRBV10-2 and TRBJ2-2; the D is unclear. CDR3 length: 11 amino acids. V was pared by 4 bases and J by 6 bases, with 3 bases between. Germline lookup yields CDR1 WSHSY and CDR2 SAAADI. CDR3 in amino acids: CASSGPGELFF. DNA of the CDR3: TGCGCCAGCAGTGGGCCCGGGGAGCTGTTTTTT.